One sample yielded the 4 T cell receptor beta chains listed below, sequenced in a study of blood T cell repertoires in COVID-19. Only in-frame clones appear in the TCRdb table, and some are missing; sequencing was by immunoSEQ multiplex PCR. The sample includes 180,000 or so clones, about 79% of them seen just once. The sequencing sample was made of PBMCs or T cells enriched from blood (not recorded which). The receptors shown here come from a man aged 50 or older who had recovered from COVID-19.

V is TRBV7-2 and J is TRBJ2-1; 8 bases match TRBD2. There are 16 residues in the CDR3. V lost 5 bases, J lost 2 bases, and 8 bases stayed unmatched. Germline V gene lookup returns CDR1 SGHTA and CDR2 FQGNSA. In DNA form, the CDR3 reads TGTGCCAGCAGCCCACGGGGGGGCCGGGCCTACAATGAGCAGTTCTTC. Its translation is CASSPRGGRAYNEQFF.

V gene TRBV11-2 combines with J gene TRBJ2-7; tentatively, D is TRBD1 (5 bases). The V end lost 0 bases, the J end lost 5 bases, and 8 bases lay between the germline ends. Germline CDR1 is SGHAT and CDR2 is FQNNGV. This CDR3 region has 13 residues. CDR3 sequence reads: CASSLDSDNEQYF. CDR3 nucleotide sequence: TGTGCCAGCAGCTTAGACTCGGACAACGAGCAGTACTTC.

J is TRBJ2-1 and V is TRBV5-1, with TRBD2 identical over 7 bases. The junction had 10 bases not matched to a gene; V was cut back by 9 bases and J by 7 bases. In germline, CDR1 is SGHRS, CDR2 YFSETQ. The CDR3 spans 13 residues. CDR3 nucleotide sequence: TGCGCCACCCAGAGTGGGGGAGGGAATGAGCAGTTCTTC. Protein: CATQSGGGNEQFF. Filled out from reference TRBV5-1 and TRBJ2-1, the complete variable domain reads KAGVTQTPRYLIKTRGQQVTLSCSPISGHRSVSWYQQTPGQGLQFLFEYFSETQRNKGNFPGRFSGRQFSNSRSEMNVSTLELGDSALYLCATQSGGGNEQFFGPGTRLTVL.

The CDR3 region has the DNA TGCGCCAGCAGCTTGCGGGTCGGCGGCGCCGGGGAGCTGTTTTTT. Translated, it gives CASSLRVGGAGELFF. The V gene is TRBV5-1, the J gene TRBJ2-2, with D unresolved. The CDR3 is 15 residues long. Germline V CDR1 and CDR2: SGHRS, YFSETQ. Between the trimmed V and J ends, which lost 1 base and 6 bases, there was a span of 13 bases.